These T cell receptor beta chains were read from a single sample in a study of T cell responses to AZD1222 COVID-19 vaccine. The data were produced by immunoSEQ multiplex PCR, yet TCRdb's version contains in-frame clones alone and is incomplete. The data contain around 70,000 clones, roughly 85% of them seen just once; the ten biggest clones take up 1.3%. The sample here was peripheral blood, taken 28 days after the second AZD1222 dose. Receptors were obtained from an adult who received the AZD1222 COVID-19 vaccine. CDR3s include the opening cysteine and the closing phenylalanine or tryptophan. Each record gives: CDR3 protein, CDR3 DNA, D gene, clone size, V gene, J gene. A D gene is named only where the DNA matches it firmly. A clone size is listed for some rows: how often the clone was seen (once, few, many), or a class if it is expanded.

CASSRTGTGVNEQFF,TGTGCCAGTAGTCGAACCGGGACAGGGGTAAATGAGCAGTTCTTC,TRBD1,NA,TRBV19,TRBJ2-1
CSVALAGSTDTQYF,TGCAGCGTGGCTCTAGCGGGATCCACAGATACGCAGTATTTT,TRBD2,once,TRBV29-1,TRBJ2-3
CASSLTGTGPPYEQYF,TGTGCCAGCAGCTTAACCGGGACAGGGCCGCCCTACGAGCAGTACTTC,TRBD1,few,TRBV9,TRBJ2-7
CASSIVRFMNTEAFF,TGTGCCAGTAGTATAGTTCGGTTCATGAACACTGAAGCTTTCTTT,NA,few,TRBV19,TRBJ1-1
CASSLSVASYEQYF,TGTGCCAGCAGCTTATCAGTGGCCTCCTACGAGCAGTACTTC,NA,few,TRBV7-9,TRBJ2-7
CASSSGGNSGNTIYF,TGCGCCAGCAGCTCAGGGGGGAACTCTGGAAACACCATATATTTT,TRBD1,NA,TRBV5-1,TRBJ1-3
CAISESGTGYTF,TGTGCCATCAGTGAGTCAGGCACTGGCTACACCTTC,NA,NA,TRBV10-3,TRBJ1-2
CASNSPARGLNTEAFF,TGTGCCAGTAATTCCCCGGCAAGGGGACTGAACACTGAAGCTTTCTTT,NA,NA,TRBV19,TRBJ1-1
CASSLGDPLSEKLFF,TGTGCCAGCAGTTTAGGTGACCCTTTAAGTGAAAAACTGTTTTTT,NA,NA,TRBV27,TRBJ1-4
CASSPRESSGANVLTF,TGTGCCAGCAGCCCAAGGGAGAGCTCTGGGGCCAACGTCCTGACTTTC,NA,NA,TRBV11-1,TRBJ2-6
CASSRQSSGNTIYF,TGTGCCAGCAGCCGACAGTCCTCTGGAAACACCATATATTTT,NA,NA,TRBV11-2,TRBJ1-3
CASSEHSGVDNEQFF,TGTGCCAGCAGTGAACATAGCGGAGTAGACAATGAGCAGTTCTTC,NA,NA,TRBV6-1,TRBJ2-1
CASSSQGQAGNTIYF,TGTGCCAGCTCATCGCAGGGGCAGGCTGGAAACACCATATATTTT,NA,NA,TRBV18,TRBJ1-3
CASTTAYNEQFF,TGTGCCAGTACGACAGCCTACAATGAGCAGTTCTTC,NA,NA,TRBV6-5,TRBJ2-1
CASSTGQTNEKLFF,TGTGCCAGCAGTACGGGACAGACTAATGAAAAACTGTTTTTT,TRBD1,NA,TRBV6-5,TRBJ1-4
CASSLQGADEKLFF,TGCGCCAGCAGCTTGCAGGGGGCTGATGAAAAACTGTTTTTT,TRBD1,NA,TRBV5-1,TRBJ1-4
CASSPRRGNNQPQHF,TGTGCCAGCAGTCCCCGGAGGGGTAACAATCAGCCCCAGCATTTT,NA,NA,TRBV6-5,TRBJ1-5
CSATPERREQFF,TGCAGCGCCACCCCCGAGAGGCGGGAGCAGTTCTTC,NA,NA,TRBV29-1,TRBJ2-1
CSLKGGSDTQYF,TGCAGCCTCAAAGGTGGCTCAGATACGCAGTATTTT,NA,NA,TRBV29-1,TRBJ2-3
CASSLTPGSYNEQFF,TGTGCCAGCAGCTTAACCCCAGGCTCCTACAATGAGCAGTTCTTC,NA,NA,TRBV7-3,TRBJ2-1
CASGGRDENEQFF,TGTGCCAGCGGAGGCAGGGATGAGAATGAGCAGTTCTTC,NA,NA,TRBV5-4,TRBJ2-1
CASSQERGASGANVLTF,TGTGCCAGCAGCCAAGAGCGGGGGGCCTCTGGGGCCAACGTCCTGACTTTC,TRBD2,NA,TRBV3-1/TRBV3-2,TRBJ2-6
CASSPSGRANTGELFF,TGTGCCAGCAGCCCTAGCGGGAGAGCAAACACCGGGGAGCTGTTTTTT,TRBD2,few,TRBV28,TRBJ2-2
CSVPSGQGFNYGYTF,TGCAGCGTTCCATCGGGACAGGGGTTTAACTATGGCTACACCTTC,TRBD1,NA,TRBV29-1,TRBJ1-2
CASSRGQTYGYTF,TGTGCCAGCAGCCGGGGACAGACGTATGGCTACACCTTC,TRBD1,NA,TRBV12-3/TRBV12-4,TRBJ1-2
CASSHLGTTYEQYF,TGCGCCAGCAGTCATCTCGGGACTACCTACGAGCAGTACTTC,TRBD2,NA,TRBV23-1,TRBJ2-7
CASSQGTAPSSGNTIYF,TGCGCCAGCAGCCAAGGGACCGCACCGTCCTCTGGAAACACCATATATTTT,NA,NA,TRBV4-1,TRBJ1-3
CASSSSSYNSPLHF,TGTGCCAGCAGCTCCAGCTCCTATAATTCACCCCTCCACTTT,NA,NA,TRBV11-2,TRBJ1-6
CSVERAATNEKLFF,TGCAGCGTTGAACGGGCTGCAACTAATGAAAAACTGTTTTTT,NA,NA,TRBV29-1,TRBJ1-4
CASSALAGGGNTGELFF,TGTGCCAGCAGTGCACTAGCGGGAGGTGGAAACACCGGGGAGCTGTTTTTT,TRBD2,NA,TRBV6-1,TRBJ2-2
CASSLPDSYGYTF,TGTGCCAGCAGCCTTCCGGACAGCTATGGCTACACCTTC,NA,NA,TRBV6-2/TRBV6-3,TRBJ1-2
CASSPSDTIYF,TGTGCCAGCTCACCATCGGACACCATATATTTT,NA,NA,TRBV18,TRBJ1-3
CASSLNSQETQYF,TGTGCCAGCAGCTTAAACAGTCAAGAGACCCAGTACTTC,NA,NA,TRBV7-9,TRBJ2-5
CASSVRLVISSYNEQFF,TGTGCCAGCAGCGTCCGACTAGTTATTAGCTCCTACAATGAGCAGTTCTTC,NA,few,TRBV3-1/TRBV3-2,TRBJ2-1
CASSQDRSAVYNEQFF,TGCGCCAGCAGCCAAGATAGGAGCGCCGTCTACAATGAGCAGTTCTTC,NA,NA,TRBV4-1,TRBJ2-1
CSVEGLASTDTQYF,TGCAGCGTTGAAGGGTTGGCCAGCACAGATACGCAGTATTTT,NA,NA,TRBV29-1,TRBJ2-3
CASSINRGNQPQHF,TGTGCCAGTAGTATAAACAGGGGAAATCAGCCCCAGCATTTT,TRBD1,NA,TRBV19,TRBJ1-5
CASSREHTEAFF,TGTGCCAGCTCAAGAGAGCACACTGAAGCTTTCTTT,NA,NA,TRBV18,TRBJ1-1
CASSQDWGNTEAFF,TGTGCCAGCAGCCAAGATTGGGGCAATACTGAAGCTTTCTTT,NA,NA,TRBV3-1/TRBV3-2,TRBJ1-1
CASSFINYEQYF,TGTGCCAGCAGCTTCATAAACTACGAGCAGTACTTC,NA,NA,TRBV11-2,TRBJ2-7
CAWSVIRAIYGQETQYF,TGTGCCTGGAGTGTAATAAGAGCGATTTACGGTCAAGAGACCCAGTACTTC,NA,NA,TRBV30,TRBJ2-5
CASSLWPEGGGTEAFF,TGTGCCAGCAGCTTATGGCCGGAGGGGGGTGGCACTGAAGCTTTCTTT,NA,NA,TRBV7-9,TRBJ1-1
CASSRLLFYNEQFF,TGTGCCAGTAGTCGGCTACTCTTCTACAATGAGCAGTTCTTC,NA,NA,TRBV19,TRBJ2-1
CAWKGQGNSPLHF,TGTGCCTGGAAGGGACAGGGGAATTCACCCCTCCACTTT,TRBD1,NA,TRBV30,TRBJ1-6
CASSSGVTKNIQYF,TGTGCCAGCAGTTCGGGGGTAACCAAAAACATTCAGTACTTC,NA,NA,TRBV6-5,TRBJ2-4
CSVESLAGSSDEQFF,TGCAGCGTTGAAAGCCTAGCGGGAAGTAGTGATGAGCAGTTCTTC,TRBD2,few,TRBV29-1,TRBJ2-1
CATSDYNYGYTF,TGTGCCACCTCGGACTATAACTATGGCTACACCTTC,NA,NA,TRBV24-1,TRBJ1-2